A single sample gave rise to the 14 T cell receptor beta chains below, sequenced in a study of T cells in Graves' hyperthyroidism and ophthalmopathy. Amplification of TCR beta CDR3 regions was performed using RNA transcripts as template. HTBI primers were employed in a first-round RT-PCR of the TCR CDR3. TCRdb reanalysed the multiplex PCR reads using MiXCR and keeps one entry per CDR3 protein. The table records a few hundred thousand distinct CDR3 sequences, roughly 50% of them present only once. Sequenced: peripheral blood or thyroid tissue (not recorded which). The receptors stem from a woman between 18 and 29 years old with Graves' hyperthyroidism.

This rearrangement joins TRBV12-5 to TRBJ2-3, with unresolved D. The CDR3 contains 13 residues. Germline CDR1 reads LGHNT; CDR2 reads FRNRAP. V lost 6 bases to trimming and J lost 2 bases, with 9 bases between them. CDR3 region: CASGPVYTDTQYF. The CDR3 DNA follows: TGTGCTAGTGGCCCAGTTTACACAGATACGCAGTATTTT. The full variable domain, with the rest looked up from reference TRBV12-5 and TRBJ2-3, is DARVTQTPRHKVTEMGQEVTMRCQPILGHNTVFWYRQTMMQGLELLAYFRNRAPLDDSGMPKDRFSAEMPDATLATLKIQPSEPRDSAVYFCASGPVYTDTQYFGPGTRLTVL.

This clonotype has a count of ten or more. The genes are TRBV4-1 and TRBJ2-2; TRBD2 matches at 13 bases. Per germline, CDR1 MGHRA and CDR2 YSYEKL. The CDR3 loop spans 16 amino acids. Losses at the gene ends were 4 bases for V and 5 bases for J; bases not matched to a gene: 4. This chain's CDR3 is CASSRGLAGDTGELFF. CDR3 in DNA: TGCGCCAGCAGCCGAGGACTAGCGGGAGATACCGGGGAGCTGTTTTTT.

V usage is TRBV7-6 and J usage is TRBJ1-1; 7 bases line up with TRBD1. J gave up 5 bases and V 1 base, and 13 bases lay outside the gene matches. The germline V gene has CDR1 SGHVS and CDR2 FNYEAQ. This CDR3 spans 17 amino acids. Written as DNA, the CDR3 is TGTGCCAGCAGCTTAGTAGTGACAGGGCCGGGGGAGACTGAAGCTTTCTTT. Its protein product is CASSLVVTGPGETEAFF.

On this clonotype itself: This could be a read error, since a much larger clone is one nucleotide away. The genes are TRBV12-3 or TRBV12-4 and TRBJ1-5, with D possibly matching TRBD1 (5 bases). V was shortened by 3 bases and J by 3 bases, with 12 bases between the two germline ends. The CDR3 spans 15 residues. The CDR3 nucleotides are TGTGCCAGCAGTTTTTACGCAGGGACCAATCAGCCCCAGCATTTT. This gives the protein CASSFYAGTNQPQHF.

This clonotype occurred once. The chain has TRBV4-1 and TRBJ1-1; possible D gene TRBD1, 6 bases. Trimming shortened V by 3 bases and J by 7 bases, and 18 bases separated the two germline ends. The CDR3 length is 15 residues. CDR1 and CDR2 (germline): MGHRA, YSYEKL. CDR3 DNA: TGCGCCAGCAGCCAGGGGGGGGCAATGGCCTTTGAAGCTTTCTTT. This gives the protein CASSQGGAMAFEAFF.

The chain links TRBV7-2 to TRBJ1-6; D is uncertain. Trimming stripped 1 base from V and 18 bases from J, with 7 bases between. This CDR3 has 10 amino acids. The V gene's germline CDR1 is SGHTA and CDR2 FQGNSA. Here the CDR3 DNA reads TGTGCCAGCAGCTTAGTCGGCAGCCACTTT. Protein: CASSLVGSHF.

This clonotype appeared once. Without the conserved terminal phenylalanine or tryptophan, this CDR3 likely stems from a read error. No DNA is shown, since the ends of the CDR3 on it are uncertain; the CDR3 is the one TCRdb lists. V and J are TRBV20-1 and TRBJ2-3; the DNA was not used to check the table's D call, TRBD1. The CDR3 adds up to 12 amino acids, both ends counted. In germline, CDR1 is DFQATT, CDR2 SNEGSKA (reference sequence). Here the CDR3 reads CSAANPGPHKAA.

This clonotype was recorded many times. The rearrangement links TRBV20-1 to TRBJ2-5, with D possibly being TRBD1 (7 bases). The V and J ends lost 6 bases and 1 base respectively, with 18 bases between them. The CDR3 spans 15 residues. The V gene's germline CDR1 is DFQATT and CDR2 SNEGSKA (reference sequence). CDR3 residues: CSAGRGGGVQETQYF. In nucleotides, the CDR3 is TGCAGTGCCGGGAGAGGGGGCGGGGTCCAAGAGACCCAGTACTTC.

The chain employs TRBV14 and TRBJ1-4; TRBD1 might be the D (6 bases). Germline assignment: CDR1 SGHDN and CDR2 FVKESK. The CDR3 totals 15 residues. V was clipped by 4 bases and J by 5 bases, with 14 bases between them. The CDR3 reads CASSLFGQGNEKLFF. The DNA for the CDR3 is TGTGCCAGCAGCCTGTTCGGGCAGGGGAATGAAAAACTGTTTTTT. Supplemented by reference TRBV14 and TRBJ1-4, the full variable domain reads EAGVTQFPSHSVIEKGQTVTLRCDPISGHDNLYWYRRVMGKEIKFLLHFVKESKQDESGMPNNRFLAERTGGTYSTLKVQPAELEDSGVYFCASSLFGQGNEKLFFGSGTQLSVL.

This CDR3 is CATSGTSGELPETQYF. CDR3 DNA: TGTGCCACCAGCGGGACTAGCGGGGAGCTTCCGGAGACCCAGTACTTC. This chain joins TRBV15 and TRBJ2-5, with 13 bases fitting TRBD2. The V and J ends lost 5 bases and 5 bases, in that order; junction bases with no gene match: 8. Germline CDR1 is LNHNV and CDR2 is YYDKDF (reference sequence). The CDR3 runs to 16 residues.

The chain has TRBV20-1 and TRBJ2-6; the match to TRBD1 covers 8 bases. This CDR3 spans 15 amino acids. With 5 bases clipped from V and 0 bases from J, the junction kept 3 bases outside the gene matches. Germline V gene sequence: CDR1 DFQATT, CDR2 SNEGSKA (reference sequence). CDR3 amino acids: CSAAGGSSGANVLTF. CDR3 nucleotides: TGCAGTGCTGCAGGGGGCTCCTCTGGGGCCAACGTCCTGACTTTC.

This clonotype was counted many times. J is TRBJ1-5 and V is TRBV6-1; no reliable D call. The CDR3 consists of 15 residues. V gave up 1 base and J gave up 0 bases, with 7 bases separating them. The germline gives CDR1 MNHNS, CDR2 SASEGT. CDR3 residues: CASSEVAYSNQPQHF. As DNA, the CDR3 is TGTGCCAGCAGTGAAGTGGCCTATAGCAATCAGCCCCAGCATTTT.

This rearrangement joins TRBV7-6 to TRBJ2-5; 14 bases align to TRBD2. CDR3 length: 16 residues. Germline V lookup: CDR1 SGHVS, CDR2 FNYEAQ. The V gene end was trimmed by 8 bases and the J gene end by 3 bases; junction bases not matched to a gene: 8. CDR3 loop: CASRRGTSGSEETQYF. In DNA form, the CDR3 reads TGTGCCAGCCGCAGGGGGACTAGCGGGAGCGAAGAGACCCAGTACTTC.

This clonotype was detected ten times or more. The rearrangement uses TRBV6-5 and TRBJ1-1, with 7 bases lining up with TRBD1. Trimming at V came to 2 bases and at J to 2 bases, leaving 5 bases not matched to a gene. CDR3 length equals 15 residues. The V gene's germline CDR1 is MNHEY and CDR2 SVGAGI. CDR3 sequence reads: CASSYAGGGNTEAFF. The CDR3 region has the DNA TGTGCCAGCAGTTACGCGGGAGGGGGCAACACTGAAGCTTTCTTT.